The rows below give T cell receptor beta chains drawn from one sample of a study of T cell repertoires in cytomegalovirus infection. MiXCR was run by TCRdb on the reads, yielding one entry per CDR3 protein. This table holds hundreds of thousands of distinct CDR3 sequences, about 33% found once. What these receptors recognize is not known. The sequences come from cultured PBMCs, collected from culture after CMV antigen stimulation. The receptors stem from a human donor in good health (CMV status not recorded). Some clones in this sample may be carry-over from other donors' samples. Each CDR3 is given with its conserved first and last residue. The D gene is left open where the match is weak. Some rows mark clone size as missing; the rest say once, few, many or name a class of expanded clone.

D	size	V	J	CDR3	DNA
TRBD2	few	TRBV5-1	TRBJ2-3	CASRGSGGAFTDTQYF	TGCGCCAGCAGAGGTAGCGGGGGGGCATTCACAGATACGCAGTATTTT
NA	NA	TRBV27	TRBJ2-7	CASSFSQGVISYEQYF	TGTGCCAGCAGTTTTTCCCAAGGGGTTATATCCTACGAGCAGTACTTC
TRBD1	NA	TRBV4-2	TRBJ1-1	CASSQAGTGGSEAFF	TGTGCCAGCAGCCAGGCCGGGACAGGGGGCTCTGAAGCTTTCTTT
NA	NA	TRBV11-2	TRBJ2-1	CASSTGVNNEQFF	TGTGCCAGCAGCACGGGGGTCAACAATGAGCAGTTCTTC
NA	NA	TRBV20-1	TRBJ2-3	CSARKSTDTQYF	TGCAGTGCTCGGAAGAGTACAGATACGCAGTATTTT
NA	NA	TRBV6-1	TRBJ1-2	CASRFEQSAGYTF	TGTGCCAGCAGATTCGAACAATCGGCGGGCTACACCTTC
NA	NA	TRBV7-9	TRBJ1-3	CASSPLARTATSGNTIYF	TGTGCCAGCAGCCCCTTAGCAAGGACCGCTACCTCTGGAAACACCATATATTTT
NA	NA	TRBV7-2	TRBJ2-3	CASSSSDWGTQYF	TGTGCCAGCAGCTCGTCGGACTGGGGTACGCAGTATTTT
TRBD1	NA	TRBV4-1	TRBJ1-5	CASSQGTGFNQPQHF	TGCGCCAGCAGCCAGGGGACAGGTTTTAATCAGCCCCAGCATTTT
NA	many	TRBV7-2	TRBJ1-5	CASSLAPRGNQPQHF	TGTGCCAGCAGCTTAGCTCCGCGGGGTAATCAGCCCCAGCATTTT
NA	few	TRBV24-1	TRBJ2-5	CATSDRDWEGAQYF	TGTGCCACCAGTGACCGTGACTGGGAGGGGGCCCAGTACTTC
TRBD1	many	TRBV5-5	TRBJ2-1	CASSRHPSGTASNEQFF	TGTGCCAGCAGCCGCCACCCCTCCGGGACAGCCTCAAATGAGCAGTTCTTC
TRBD2	few	TRBV20-1	TRBJ2-7	CSARRMGTSGSSYEQYF	TGCAGTGCTAGACGGATGGGGACTAGCGGATCTTCCTACGAGCAGTACTTC
TRBD1	many	TRBV12-3/TRBV12-4	TRBJ2-7	CASSPGGTYEQYF	TGTGCCAGCAGTCCAGGGGGCACCTACGAGCAGTACTTC
NA	NA	TRBV10-3	TRBJ2-3	CAISESMDLGTDTQYF	TGTGCCATCAGTGAGTCAATGGACCTCGGCACAGATACGCAGTATTTT
TRBD1	NA	TRBV7-9	TRBJ1-1	CASSLGQGAWTEAFF	TGTGCCAGCAGCTTAGGACAGGGGGCTTGGACTGAAGCTTTCTTT
TRBD1	NA	TRBV29-1	TRBJ2-1	CSVCEDRGCNEQFF	TGCAGCGTTTGTGAGGACAGGGGGTGCAATGAGCAGTTCTTC
NA	few	TRBV5-4	TRBJ1-1	CASSPEGFTEAFF	TGTGCCAGCAGCCCAGAGGGATTCACTGAAGCTTTCTTT
NA	few	TRBV12-3/TRBV12-4	TRBJ1-4	CASRRQNEKLFF	TGTGCCAGCAGGCGGCAGAATGAAAAACTGTTTTTT
NA	few	TRBV19	TRBJ1-5	CASSPKDPDRYSNQPQHF	TGTGCCAGTAGCCCTAAGGACCCCGACAGGTATAGCAATCAGCCCCAGCATTTT
TRBD1	NA	TRBV6-6	TRBJ1-1	CASSYSTGIDTEAFF	TGTGCCAGCAGTTACTCGACAGGGATTGACACTGAAGCTTTCTTT
NA	NA	TRBV6-6	TRBJ2-7	CASSYLDNYSYEQYF	TGTGCCAGCAGTTACTTGGACAACTACTCCTACGAGCAGTACTTC
NA	few	TRBV7-6	TRBJ2-2	CASSSRTAGELFF	TGTGCCAGCAGCTCCCGGACAGCCGGGGAGCTGTTTTTT
TRBD1	NA	TRBV4-3	TRBJ2-3	CASSQERDRGWDTQYF	TGCGCCAGCAGCCAAGAAAGGGACAGGGGATGGGATACGCAGTATTTT